This TCR beta chain is drawn from a study of CD8 T cells in ankylosing spondylitis. Germline loops: CDR1 SGHRS, CDR2 YFSETQ. V shed 6 bases and J 3 bases; nucleotides not matched to a gene: 10. This CDR3 comprises 16 residues. Construction of TCR beta libraries was performed using quantitative 5'-RACE with molecular barcodes. TCRdb itself ran the 5' RACE reads through MiXCR, one entry per CDR3 protein. The repertoire holds around 18,000 distinct CDR3 sequences, with around 8% as singletons. A few counts support this clonotype. The antigen is unknown. Study-wide findings and caveats: Several highly homologous variants made up a TCR beta motif that seemed to typify ankylosing spondylitis blood.

The source of this sequence is a male donor with ankylosing spondylitis or in good health (not recorded which). The source material was blood. J is TRBJ2-2 and V is TRBV5-1, with 8 bases matching TRBD2. The CDR3 DNA is TGCGCCAGCACCAGTGATGCGGGACTAGACACCGGGGAGCTGTTTTTT. Translation: CASTSDAGLDTGELFF.